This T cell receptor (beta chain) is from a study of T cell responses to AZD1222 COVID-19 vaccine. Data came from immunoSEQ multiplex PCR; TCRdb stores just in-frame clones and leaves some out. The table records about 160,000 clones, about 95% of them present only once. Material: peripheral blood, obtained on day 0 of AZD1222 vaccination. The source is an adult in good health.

The CDR3 coding sequence is TGTGCCTGGAGTGGGGGTAGCGGCACAGATACGCAGTATTTT. Translating gives CAWSGGSGTDTQYF. The chain joins TRBV30 to TRBJ2-3; D is perhaps TRBD2 (5 bases). The CDR3 is 14 residues long. Trimming removed 1 base at V and 1 base at J, with 9 bases between. Germline V gene data show CDR1 as GTSNPN and CDR2 as SVGIG (reference sequence). Drawing the rest from reference TRBV30 and TRBJ2-3, the complete variable domain is SQTIHQWPATLVQPVGSPLSLECTVEGTSNPNLYWYRQAAGRGLQLLFYSVGIGQISSEVPQNLSASRPQDRQFILSSKKLLLSDSGFYLCAWSGGSGTDTQYFGPGTRLTVL.